A single sample is the source of the 29 T cell receptor beta chains below, sequenced in a study of blood T cell repertoires in COVID-19. Generated by immunoSEQ multiplex PCR, the TCRdb table keeps only in-frame clones and is missing some. The sample has 250,000 to 300,000 clones, about 85% seen once. The sequenced sample was peripheral blood. The receptors were gathered from a woman aged 45-59 years who had recovered from COVID-19.

The chain is built from TRBV7-9 and TRBJ1-2, with 8 bases fitting TRBD1. The V and J ends lost 5 bases and 4 bases, in that order; junction bases with no gene match: 3. Germline CDR1 and CDR2: SEHNR and FQNEAQ (reference sequence). The CDR3 loop spans 13 amino acids. The CDR3 is CASSPRGLYGYTF. CDR3 sequence (DNA): TGTGCCAGCAGCCCCAGGGGGCTCTATGGCTACACCTTC.

This sequence joins TRBV13 and TRBJ2-7; no clear D gene. This CDR3 has 13 amino acids. V was clipped by 5 bases and J by 0 bases, with 8 bases between them. CDR1 and CDR2 (germline): PRHDT, FYEKMQ (reference sequence). CDR3 protein: CASSPLPSYEQYF. The CDR3 DNA reads as TGTGCCAGCAGCCCCCTCCCCTCCTACGAGCAGTACTTC. The full variable domain, completed using reference TRBV13 and TRBJ2-7, is AAGVIQSPRHLIKEKRETATLKCYPIPRHDTVYWYQQGPGQDPQFLISFYEKMQSDKGSIPDRFSAQQFSDYHSELNMSSLELGDSALYFCASSPLPSYEQYFGPGTRLTVT.

The J gene is TRBJ2-7, the V gene TRBV4-2, with 9 positions matching TRBD1. Germline values: CDR1 LGHNA, CDR2 YNFKEQ. V shed 1 base, J shed 5 bases, and the junction held 6 bases outside the gene matches. The CDR3 is 15 residues long. The CDR3 here is CASSQVGGQGNEQYF. CDR3 DNA sequence: TGTGCCAGCAGCCAAGTAGGGGGACAGGGTAACGAGCAGTACTTC.

This rearrangement joins TRBV6-2 or TRBV6-3 to TRBJ1-1, with D perhaps TRBD1 (6 bases). Looked up from germline, CDR1 is MNHEY and CDR2 is SVGEGT. Deletions cut 2 bases from V and 4 bases from J, with 23 bases between. The CDR3 has 18 residues. The CDR3: CASSYPTGFGNLVTEAFF. The CDR3 DNA reads as TGTGCCAGCAGTTACCCTACAGGGTTTGGTAACTTGGTCACTGAAGCTTTCTTT.

The V call is TRBV28, the J call TRBJ2-1; 8 positions agree with TRBD2. V shed 3 bases, J shed 8 bases, and the junction held 3 bases outside the gene matches. This CDR3 is built from 13 residues. Looked up from germline, CDR1 is MDHEN and CDR2 is SYDVKM. CDR3 residues: CASSLAGGDEQFF. CDR3 nucleotide sequence: TGTGCCAGCAGTTTGGCGGGAGGAGATGAGCAGTTCTTC.

A note on this clone: The junction shows a germline mismatch at one end, possibly a read error. This chain joins TRBV4-1 and TRBJ2-2; 11 nucleotides align to TRBD2. CDR1 MGHRA and CDR2 YSYEKL come from the germline V gene. The CDR3 covers 17 residues. The CDR3 here is CASSQGLLAGGTGKLFF. CDR3 nucleotides: TGCGCCAGCAGCCAAGGCCTATTAGCGGGGGGGACCGGGAAGCTGTTTTTT.

The V and J genes are TRBV3-1 (or the pseudogene TRBV3-2) and TRBJ2-1, with TRBD2 matching over 14 bases. Losses at the gene ends were 4 bases for V and 4 bases for J; bases not matched to a gene: 9. Germline V gene lookup returns CDR1 LGHDT and CDR2 YNNKEL (reference sequence). CDR3 length equals 18 residues. The CDR3 DNA sequence: TGTGCCAGCAGCCCCGGGACTAGCGGGAGCGGGCTTTACAATGAGCAGTTCTTC. It translates to CASSPGTSGSGLYNEQFF.

This clone was seen more than once but under ten times. The genes are TRBV6-5 and TRBJ1-2, with TRBD1 matching over 9 bases. This CDR3 region has 16 residues. Germline V gene lookup returns CDR1 MNHEY and CDR2 SVGAGI. V dropped 0 bases and J dropped 3; count of bases not matched to a gene: 5. CDR3 in DNA: TGTGCCAGCAGTTACTCCACAGGGGGCGACGACTATGGCTACACCTTC. Translation gives CASSYSTGGDDYGYTF.

Concerning this clone: Sequence at one end of the junction differs from germline and may be a read error. The chain has TRBV5-1 and TRBJ2-7; 8 nucleotides agree with TRBD1. CDR3 length equals 15 residues. Germline assignment: CDR1 SGHRS and CDR2 YFSETQ. This CDR3 reads CAGRHTGGGSYEQYF. The CDR3 region has the DNA TGCGCCGGCAGACACACAGGGGGAGGCTCCTACGAGCAGTACTTC. Together with reference TRBV5-1 and TRBJ2-7, the CDR3 gives the full variable domain: KAGVTQTPRYLIKTRGQQVTLSCSPISGHRSVSWYQQTPGQGLQFLFEYFSETQRNKGNFPGRFSGRQFSNSRSEMNVSTLELGDSALYLCAGRHTGGGSYEQYFGPGTRLTVT.

This chain uses TRBV6-2 or TRBV6-3 with TRBJ2-3, with D possibly being TRBD2 (5 bases). V shed 2 bases and J shed 1 base, with 13 bases lying between them. The CDR3 runs to 16 residues. Germline V gives CDR1 MNHEY, CDR2 SVGEGT. The CDR3 DNA is TGTGCCAGCAGTTACGAAACTAGTTGGGGCACAGATACGCAGTATTTT. Translated: CASSYETSWGTDTQYF.

V is TRBV6-2 or TRBV6-3 and J is TRBJ2-7; D unclear. Germline CDR1 MNHEY, CDR2 SVGEGT. CDR3 length: 13 amino acids. V was trimmed by 5 bases and J by 6 bases, leaving 14 bases between them. This chain's CDR3 is CASSERKALEQYF. CDR3 bases: TGTGCCAGCAGTGAGAGGAAGGCGCTCGAGCAGTACTTC.

The chain links TRBV5-4 to TRBJ2-2; D gene uncertain. Per the germline V gene, CDR1 is SGHNT and CDR2 is YYREEE (reference sequence). The CDR3 extends over 15 amino acids. Trimming removed 2 bases from V and 1 base from J, with 9 bases in between. This CDR3 reads CASSFTVGNTGELFF. CDR3 in DNA: TGTGCCAGCAGCTTCACGGTCGGGAACACCGGGGAGCTGTTTTTT.

CDR3 DNA: TGTGCCATCAGTGGGACAGGGAAGAAGAACACTGAAGCTTTCTTT. Its protein is CAISGTGKKNTEAFF. The V gene is TRBV10-3, the J gene TRBJ1-1, with 8 bases fitting TRBD1. The V segment lost 4 bases and the J segment 1 base; nucleotides outside the gene matches: 5. CDR1 is ENHRY, CDR2 SYGVKD, per germline. CDR3 length: 15 amino acids.

This clone was detected a few times. The gene calls are TRBV5-1 and TRBJ2-1; TRBD2 matches at 13 bases. Per germline, CDR1 SGHRS and CDR2 YFSETQ. J gave up 8 bases and V 7 bases, and 6 bases lay outside the gene matches. This CDR3 spans 14 amino acids. CDR3 sequence reads: CASAGLAGEDEQFF. CDR3 in DNA: TGCGCCAGCGCCGGACTAGCGGGAGAAGATGAGCAGTTCTTC. Full variable domain (rest looked up from reference TRBV5-1 and TRBJ2-1): KAGVTQTPRYLIKTRGQQVTLSCSPISGHRSVSWYQQTPGQGLQFLFEYFSETQRNKGNFPGRFSGRQFSNSRSEMNVSTLELGDSALYLCASAGLAGEDEQFFGPGTRLTVL.

The chain employs TRBV2 and TRBJ1-6; no clear D. V was shortened by 4 bases and J by 9 bases, with 7 bases between the two germline ends. Germline V lookup: CDR1 SNHLY, CDR2 FYNNEI. The CDR3 is made up of 12 amino acids. DNA of the CDR3: TGTGCCAGCAGTGCTGAGAGTTCACCCCTCCACTTT. It codes for CASSAESSPLHF.

The rearrangement uses TRBV28 and TRBJ1-1; D is ambiguous. Trimming shortened V by 0 bases and J by 1 base, and 12 bases separated the two germline ends. Germline loops: CDR1 MDHEN, CDR2 SYDVKM. This CDR3 is 16 amino acids long. The CDR3 nucleotides read TGTGCCAGCAGTTTATGGGTGGACTATCAGAACACTGAAGCTTTCTTT. Its translation is CASSLWVDYQNTEAFF.

This sequence joins TRBV27 and TRBJ2-3, with 7 bases aligning to TRBD1. Trimming cost V 5 bases and J 4 bases; bases outside gene matches: 6. The CDR3 is 14 residues long. Germline V CDR1 and CDR2: MNHEY, SMNVEV (reference sequence). The CDR3 is CASSHRGPADTQYF. As DNA, the CDR3 is TGTGCCAGCAGTCACAGGGGTCCGGCAGATACGCAGTATTTT.

The CDR3 loop is CASSVGGGNNYGYTF. The CDR3 DNA reads TGTGCCAGCAGCGTAGGAGGGGGCAATAACTATGGCTACACCTTC. The chain carries TRBV9 and TRBJ1-2, with 7 bases matching TRBD1. Looked up from germline, CDR1 is SGDLS and CDR2 is YYNGEE. J lost 1 base, V lost 0 bases, and 3 bases had no gene match. The CDR3 consists of 15 residues.

The chain links TRBV2 to TRBJ1-1; D remains unclear. Germline V CDR1 and CDR2: SNHLY, FYNNEI. Trimming pared 4 bases from V and 0 bases from J, leaving 6 bases between. This CDR3 is built from 13 residues. The CDR3 DNA follows: TGTGCCAGCAGTGTTGTCATGAACACTGAAGCTTTCTTT. This translates into CASSVVMNTEAFF.

This clone came up many times. The chain links TRBV5-4 to TRBJ1-1; D uncertain. CDR3 length: 17 residues. The germline V gene has CDR1 SGHNT and CDR2 YYREEE (reference sequence). Trimming took off 0 bases at V and 0 bases at J, with 15 bases between the two ends. CDR3 sequence reads: CASSLGARREMNTEAFF. The CDR3 DNA reads TGTGCCAGCAGCTTGGGGGCGAGGAGGGAAATGAACACTGAAGCTTTCTTT.

The chain has TRBV11-3 and TRBJ2-2; D might be TRBD1 (5 bases). Germline values: CDR1 SGHNT, CDR2 YENEEA. The CDR3 loop spans 12 amino acids. Trimming took 4 bases from V and 5 from J, leaving 5 bases between them. The CDR3, as DNA: TGTGCCAGCAGCTCAGGGACCGGGGAGCTGTTTTTT. The encoded protein is CASSSGTGELFF. Supplemented by reference TRBV11-3 and TRBJ2-2, the full variable domain reads EAGVVQSPRYKIIEKKQPVAFWCNPISGHNTLYWYLQNLGQGPELLIRYENEEAVDDSQLPKDRFSAERLKGVDSTLKIQPAELGDSAVYLCASSSGTGELFFGEGSRLTVL.

This chain links TRBV5-1 with TRBJ1-1; D possibly corresponds to TRBD1 (6 bases). V lost 0 bases and J 1 base, leaving 13 bases between the germline ends. This CDR3 has 16 residues. Germline V gene sequence: CDR1 SGHRS, CDR2 YFSETQ. In DNA form, the CDR3 reads TGCGCCAGCAGCTTGGCCCCCGCAGGGGCGAACACTGAAGCTTTCTTT. Translated, it gives CASSLAPAGANTEAFF.

The chain recombines TRBV6-5 with TRBJ1-5; maybe TRBD1 (6 bases). Germline V gene sequence: CDR1 MNHEY, CDR2 SVGAGI. The CDR3 length is 13 residues. Trimming left V 6 bases short and J 6 bases short, with 12 bases between. The CDR3 sequence is CASRTGWGQPQHF. CDR3 nucleotides: TGTGCCAGCAGAACAGGGTGGGGTCAGCCCCAGCATTTT.

This CDR3 is CASSSPGQDISRVYEQFF. CDR3 coding DNA: TGTGCCAGCAGCTCCCCGGGACAGGATATCAGTAGGGTCTATGAGCAGTTCTTC. The genes are TRBV7-9 and TRBJ2-1, with 8 bases fitting TRBD1. Germline trimming cut 4 bases from V and 8 bases from J; bases unmatched to any gene: 19. From germline, CDR1 is SEHNR and CDR2 FQNEAQ (reference sequence). The CDR3 loop spans 18 amino acids. The whole variable domain, filled in from reference TRBV7-9 and TRBJ2-1, reads DTGVSQNPRHKITKRGQNVTFRCDPISEHNRLYWYRQTLGQGPEFLTYFQNEAQLEKSRLLSDRFSAERPKGSFSTLEIQRTEQGDSAMYLCASSSPGQDISRVYEQFFGPGTRLTVL.

The rearrangement joins TRBV19 to TRBJ2-5; 8 positions agree with TRBD2. Germline assignment: CDR1 LNHDA and CDR2 SQIVND (reference sequence). V shed 5 bases, J shed 4 bases, and the junction held 12 bases outside the gene matches. The CDR3 spans 16 residues. CDR3 bases: TGTGCCAGTAGTGGGCCTAGCGGGTGGATGACAGAGACCCAGTACTTC. Its translation is CASSGPSGWMTETQYF.

The gene calls are TRBV6-2 or TRBV6-3 and TRBJ1-5, with a weak D call TRBD1 (5 bases). V was cut by 4 bases and J by 2 bases, with 12 bases left in between. CDR1 is MNHEY and CDR2 is SVGEGT in the germline V gene. This CDR3 is 15 amino acids long. The CDR3 DNA reads TGTGCCAGCAGTTGGGGCTGGGGGGGCAATCAGCCCCAGCATTTT. Its protein is CASSWGWGGNQPQHF.

This rearrangement joins TRBV6-5 to TRBJ2-7; 7 bases line up with TRBD1. The V segment lost 7 bases and the J segment 4 bases; nucleotides outside the gene matches: 7. Germline V gives CDR1 MNHEY, CDR2 SVGAGI. The CDR3 covers 13 residues. The CDR3 reads CASNRGMGYEQYF. In DNA form, the CDR3 reads TGTGCCAGCAACAGGGGCATGGGGTACGAGCAGTACTTC.

This chain joins TRBV5-5 and TRBJ1-1, with D tentatively TRBD1 (5 bases). V was trimmed by 4 bases and J by 5 bases, leaving 24 bases between them. CDR3 length: 17 residues. From germline, CDR1 is SGHKS and CDR2 YYEKEE (reference sequence). The CDR3 DNA sequence: TGTGCCAGCAGCGTAGCCCCCTTAAAGGGGTTCTTAACTGAAGCTTTCTTT. It encodes CASSVAPLKGFLTEAFF.

The rearrangement joins TRBV27 to TRBJ2-7; a possible D gene is TRBD1 (6 bases). Germline-derived CDR1 and CDR2 are MNHEY and SMNVEV (reference sequence). Trimming cost V 3 bases and J 4 bases, with 10 bases left between them. The CDR3 runs to 13 residues. The CDR3 DNA reads TGTGCCAGCAGTTTGGCACAGGGATACGAGCAGTACTTC. It yields the protein CASSLAQGYEQYF.